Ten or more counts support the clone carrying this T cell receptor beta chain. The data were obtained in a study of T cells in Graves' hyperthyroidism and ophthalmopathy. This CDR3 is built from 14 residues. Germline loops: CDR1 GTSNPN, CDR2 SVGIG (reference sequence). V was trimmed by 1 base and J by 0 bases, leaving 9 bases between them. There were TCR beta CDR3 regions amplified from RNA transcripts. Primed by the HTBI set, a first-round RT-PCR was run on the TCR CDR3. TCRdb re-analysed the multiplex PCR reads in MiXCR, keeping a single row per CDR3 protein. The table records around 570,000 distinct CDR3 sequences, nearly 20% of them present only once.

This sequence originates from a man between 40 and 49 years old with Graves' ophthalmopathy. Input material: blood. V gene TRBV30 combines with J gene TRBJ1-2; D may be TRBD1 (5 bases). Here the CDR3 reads CAWSATVSNYGYTF. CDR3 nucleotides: TGTGCCTGGAGTGCGACAGTTTCTAACTATGGCTACACCTTC.